This T cell receptor (beta chain) was identified in a study of blood T cell repertoires in COVID-19. In the study overall: The samples span acute and convalescent COVID-19 from the United States, Italy and Spain.

The Seattle site enrolled patients during active infection and followed them longitudinally. Assay: immunoSEQ multiplex PCR; the TCRdb copy retains only in-frame clones and omits some. The repertoire includes about 87,000 clones, 80% to 95% of them detected once, and approximately 7% sits in the top ten. This receptor was identified in a man between 18 and 29 years old with COVID-19, enrolled during active disease. The sequenced sample was peripheral blood.

In DNA form, the CDR3 reads TGTGCCAGCAGCTTGGGGCTCAGTTATAGCAATCAGCCCCAGCATTTT. This encodes CASSLGLSYSNQPQHF. The J gene is TRBJ1-5, the V gene TRBV7-2, with D maybe TRBD1 (5 bases). Germline V CDR1 and CDR2: SGHTA, FQGNSA. Between the trimmed V and J ends, which lost 3 bases and 0 bases, there was a span of 12 bases. The CDR3 spans 16 residues.